A single sample gave rise to the 16 T cell receptor beta chains below, sequenced in a study of blood T cell repertoires in COVID-19. The data were produced by immunoSEQ multiplex PCR, yet TCRdb's version contains in-frame clones alone and is incomplete. The sample has over 200,000 clones, around four fifths seen once. The sample was PBMCs or T cells enriched from blood (not recorded which). Every receptor here comes from a man aged 35-49 years who had recovered from COVID-19.

The chain has TRBV10-1 and TRBJ1-1; unclear D gene. Trimming left V 0 bases short and J 4 bases short, with 9 bases between. Per the germline V gene, CDR1 is WNHNN and CDR2 is SYGVQD (reference sequence). The CDR3 contains 14 residues. CDR3 amino acids: CASSESGESTEAFF. The CDR3 DNA is TGCGCCAGCAGTGAGTCCGGGGAGAGCACTGAAGCTTTCTTT.

As DNA, the CDR3 is TGTGCCAGCAGCATCGGACAGGCCTCTGGAAACACCATATATTTT. As protein: CASSIGQASGNTIYF. The rearrangement joins TRBV5-6 to TRBJ1-3, with 7 nucleotides matching TRBD1. This CDR3 spans 15 amino acids. The germline gives CDR1 SGHDT, CDR2 YYEEEE. The ends lost 4 bases at V and 0 bases at J; junction bases unmatched: 4.

The gene calls are TRBV7-9 and TRBJ1-2; D is possibly TRBD1 (6 bases). Germline V lookup: CDR1 SEHNR, CDR2 FQNEAQ (reference sequence). This CDR3 is built from 14 residues. The V end was cut by 5 bases, the J end by 10 bases, with 20 bases between. CDR3 nucleotides: TGTGCCAGCAGCGAAGGGACCGCGGGGGGCGCCTACACCTTC. Its protein product is CASSEGTAGGAYTF.

Here the CDR3 DNA reads TGTGCCAGCAGTGGACCGGGACTAGCGGGTACCGAGCAGTACTTC. Its translation is CASSGPGLAGTEQYF. This rearrangement joins TRBV6-4 to TRBJ2-7, with 12 bases lining up with TRBD2. Germline loops: CDR1 MRHNA, CDR2 SNTAGT. Germline trimming cut 4 bases from V and 6 bases from J; bases unmatched to any gene: 7. This CDR3 has 15 amino acids.

V and J are TRBV24-1 and TRBJ2-6; D not certain. The ends were cut back, 4 bases at V and 4 bases at J, with 10 bases in the middle. CDR3 length equals 15 residues. The germline CDR1 and CDR2 sequences are KGHDR and SFDVKD. The CDR3 DNA follows: TGTGCCACCAGTGACCACAGTGTGGGGGCCAACGTCCTGACTTTC. This gives the protein CATSDHSVGANVLTF.

The gene calls are TRBV5-4 and TRBJ1-3; TRBD1 matches 11 bases. CDR1 is SGHNT, CDR2 YYREEE, per germline (reference sequence). Unmatched junction bases numbered 3, after V lost 0 bases and J lost 1 base. This CDR3 has 17 residues. Written as DNA, the CDR3 is TGTGCCAGCAGCTTGGGGACAGGGGGCTGGTCTGGAAACACCATATATTTT. This sequence encodes CASSLGTGGWSGNTIYF.

The chain employs TRBV12-5 and TRBJ1-1; D call uncertain. The CDR3 consists of 18 residues. The germline V gene encodes CDR1 LGHNT and CDR2 FRNRAP. Trimming pared 3 bases from V and 0 bases from J, leaving 20 bases between. The CDR3 loop is CASGLRGRSAFMNTEAFF. CDR3 DNA: TGTGCTAGTGGTTTAAGAGGGAGGTCAGCTTTTATGAACACTGAAGCTTTCTTT.

The chain has TRBV7-8 and TRBJ2-5; 13 bases agree with TRBD2. Looked up from germline, CDR1 is SGHVS and CDR2 is FQNEAQ. The CDR3 loop spans 17 amino acids. Unmatched junction bases numbered 9, after V lost 1 base and J lost 7 bases. The CDR3 bases are TGTGCCAGCAGCTTAGGCGGGGGGACTAGCGGGGTCCGGACCCAGTACTTC. It encodes CASSLGGGTSGVRTQYF.

This chain uses TRBV19 with TRBJ2-7, with D possibly matching TRBD1 (5 bases). CDR3 length equals 14 residues. V lost 7 bases and J lost 3, with 16 bases in between. Germline CDR1 reads LNHDA; CDR2 reads SQIVND (reference sequence). CDR3 bases: TGTGCCAGTACCCCGACAGCGAATTTCTACGAGCAGTACTTC. As protein: CASTPTANFYEQYF.

CDR3 protein: CASPEGGQVYNEQFF. The CDR3 DNA reads as TGTGCCAGCCCCGAGGGGGGACAGGTATACAATGAGCAGTTCTTC. The chain is built from TRBV6-5 and TRBJ2-1; TRBD1 agrees at 8 bases. Germline V gene data show CDR1 as MNHEY and CDR2 as SVGAGI. V shed 8 bases and J 4 bases; nucleotides not matched to a gene: 10. The CDR3 covers 15 residues.

The chain links TRBV7-9 to TRBJ2-5, with TRBD1 identical over 7 bases. The CDR3 runs to 15 residues. Unmatched junction bases numbered 8, after V lost 2 bases and J lost 5 bases. CDR1 and CDR2 from the germline V gene are SEHNR and FQNEAQ (reference sequence). The chain's CDR3 is CASSLKYRGGETQYF. In DNA form, the CDR3 reads TGTGCCAGCAGCTTAAAATACAGGGGTGGGGAGACCCAGTACTTC. The full variable domain, with the rest looked up from reference TRBV7-9 and TRBJ2-5, is DTGVSQNPRHKITKRGQNVTFRCDPISEHNRLYWYRQTLGQGPEFLTYFQNEAQLEKSRLLSDRFSAERPKGSFSTLEIQRTEQGDSAMYLCASSLKYRGGETQYFGPGTRLLVL.

The rearrangement links TRBV19 to TRBJ2-3, with 9 bases lining up with TRBD2. The CDR3 is 15 amino acids. Germline V gene lookup returns CDR1 LNHDA and CDR2 SQIVND (reference sequence). V was clipped by 7 bases and J by 2 bases; unmatched bases: 7. CDR3 region: CASTHSGGLTDTQYF. CDR3 DNA sequence: TGTGCCAGTACCCATAGCGGGGGCCTCACAGATACGCAGTATTTT.

The chain has TRBV27 and TRBJ1-5; tentative D call: TRBD1 (6 bases). V was shortened by 4 bases and J by 7 bases, with 17 bases between the two germline ends. The CDR3 extends over 15 amino acids. Germline V gene data show CDR1 as MNHEY and CDR2 as SMNVEV (reference sequence). The CDR3 bases are TGTGCCAGCAGTTACGCTTCGGGGGGCGGGCAGCCCCAGCATTTT. Translated: CASSYASGGGQPQHF.

V and J are TRBV7-2 and TRBJ2-7, with a weak D call TRBD1 (6 bases). There are 15 residues in the CDR3. CDR1 is SGHTA and CDR2 is FQGNSA in the germline V gene. The V end lost 4 bases, the J end lost 3 bases, and 16 bases lay between the germline ends. This CDR3 reads CASSSYAGDLYEQYF. The CDR3 DNA sequence: TGTGCCAGCAGCTCTTACGCAGGGGATCTCTACGAGCAGTACTTC.

V usage is TRBV7-3 and J usage is TRBJ2-1; tentative D call: TRBD1 (6 bases). The CDR3 totals 14 residues. CDR1 SGHTA and CDR2 FQGTGA come from the germline V gene. V was cut by 6 bases and J by 6 bases, with 15 bases left in between. The CDR3 loop reads CASSPQGLSNEQFF. Here the CDR3 DNA reads TGTGCCAGCAGTCCGCAGGGGCTTTCCAATGAGCAGTTCTTC.

The CDR3 sequence: CASSSIDRGSQETQYF. The CDR3 region has the DNA TGTGCCAGCAGCTCAATAGACAGGGGGAGCCAAGAGACCCAGTACTTC. The chain carries TRBV7-3 and TRBJ2-5, with 9 bases fitting TRBD1. This CDR3 comprises 16 residues. From germline, CDR1 is SGHTA and CDR2 FQGTGA. V lost 4 bases and J lost 1; bases outside the gene matches: 7.